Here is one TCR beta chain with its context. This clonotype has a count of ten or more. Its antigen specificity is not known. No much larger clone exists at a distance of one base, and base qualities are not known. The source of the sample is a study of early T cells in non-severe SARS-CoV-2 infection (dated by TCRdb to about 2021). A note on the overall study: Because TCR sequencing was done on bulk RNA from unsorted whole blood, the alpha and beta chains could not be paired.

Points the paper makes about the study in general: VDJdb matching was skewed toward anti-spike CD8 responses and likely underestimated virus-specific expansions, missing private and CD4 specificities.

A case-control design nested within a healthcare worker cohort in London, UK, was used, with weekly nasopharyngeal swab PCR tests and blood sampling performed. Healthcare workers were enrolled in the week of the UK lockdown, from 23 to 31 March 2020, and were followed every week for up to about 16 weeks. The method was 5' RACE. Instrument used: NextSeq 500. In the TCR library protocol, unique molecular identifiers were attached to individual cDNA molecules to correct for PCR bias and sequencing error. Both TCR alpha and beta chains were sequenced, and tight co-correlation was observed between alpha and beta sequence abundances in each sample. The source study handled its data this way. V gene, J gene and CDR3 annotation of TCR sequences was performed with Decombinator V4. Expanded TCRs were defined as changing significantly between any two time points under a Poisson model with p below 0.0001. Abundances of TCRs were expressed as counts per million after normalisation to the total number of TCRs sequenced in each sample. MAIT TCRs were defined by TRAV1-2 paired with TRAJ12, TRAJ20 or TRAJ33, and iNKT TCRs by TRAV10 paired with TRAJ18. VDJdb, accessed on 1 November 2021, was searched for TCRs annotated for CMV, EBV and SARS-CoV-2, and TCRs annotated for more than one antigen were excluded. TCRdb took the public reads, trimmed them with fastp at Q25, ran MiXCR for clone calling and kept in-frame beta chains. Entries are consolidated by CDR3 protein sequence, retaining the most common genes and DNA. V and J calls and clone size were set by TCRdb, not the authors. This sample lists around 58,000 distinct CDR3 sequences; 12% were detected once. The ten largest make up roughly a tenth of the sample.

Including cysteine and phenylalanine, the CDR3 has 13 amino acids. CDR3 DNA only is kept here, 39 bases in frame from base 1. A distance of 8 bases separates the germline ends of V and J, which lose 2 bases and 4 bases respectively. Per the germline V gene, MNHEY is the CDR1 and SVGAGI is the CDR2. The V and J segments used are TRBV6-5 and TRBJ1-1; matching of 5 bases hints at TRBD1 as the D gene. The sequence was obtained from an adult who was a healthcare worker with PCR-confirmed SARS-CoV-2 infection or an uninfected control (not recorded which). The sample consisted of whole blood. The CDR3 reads CASSYRGGTEAFF. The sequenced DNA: TGTGCCAGCAGTTACAGGGGCGGCACTGAAGCTTTCTTT.